These 24 T cell receptor beta chains came from one sample sequenced in a study of T cell repertoires in cytomegalovirus infection (dated by TCRdb to about 2019). Sequencing was carried out with an Illumina HiSeq 1500. Starting from the raw public reads, TCRdb applied fastp trimming at Q25, assembled clones with MiXCR and retained in-frame beta chains. Each record represents a unique CDR3 protein, reported with the most common genes and DNA among its rows. Present in this sample are approximately 750,000 distinct CDR3 sequences, 35% to 45% of which were seen just once. The top ten hold 2.8% of the sample. The source material was PBMCs. Receptors originate from a human donor in good health (CMV status not recorded). Some clones in this sample may be carry-over from other donors' samples.

There are a few counts of this clonotype. The chain joins TRBV28 to TRBJ1-1; TRBD1 might be the D (5 bases). This CDR3 has 19 residues. Trimming left V 6 bases short and J 0 bases short, with 26 bases between. CDR1 and CDR2 (germline): MDHEN, SYDVKM. The DNA of the CDR3 is TGTGCCAGCAGACGTCCCTACGCAGGGTCGGGATCCATGAACACTGAAGCTTTCTTT. Translation gives CASRRPYAGSGSMNTEAFF. Full variable domain (missing parts from reference TRBV28 and TRBJ1-1): DVKVTQSSRYLVKRTGEKVFLECVQDMDHENMFWYRQDPGLGLRLIYFSYDVKMKEKGDIPEGYSVSREKKERFSLILESASTNQTSMYLCASRRPYAGSGSMNTEAFFGQGTRLTVV.

This chain uses TRBV10-3 with TRBJ1-5, with TRBD1 identical over 8 bases. Trimming removed 4 bases from V and 7 bases from J; junction bases left unmatched: 6. The CDR3 extends over 14 amino acids. Germline V gene lookup returns CDR1 ENHRY and CDR2 SYGVKD. The CDR3 sequence is CAISVQGARQPQHF. DNA for the CDR3: TGTGCCATCAGTGTTCAGGGGGCACGGCAGCCCCAGCATTTT.

This clonotype was detected only a few times. The J gene is TRBJ1-4, the V gene TRBV7-2; 7 nucleotides align to TRBD1. With V trimmed by 1 base and J by 5 bases, 4 bases remained unmatched. The germline CDR1 and CDR2 sequences are SGHTA and FQGNSA. The CDR3 spans 15 residues. This CDR3 is CASSLVGQRNEKLFF. DNA for the CDR3: TGTGCCAGCAGCTTAGTGGGACAGAGGAATGAAAAACTGTTTTTT. Full variable domain (rest looked up from reference TRBV7-2 and TRBJ1-4): GAGVSQSPSNKVTEKGKDVELRCDPISGHTALYWYRQSLGQGLEFLIYFQGNSAPDKSGLPSDRFSAERTGGSVSTLTIQRTQQEDSAVYLCASSLVGQRNEKLFFGSGTQLSVL.

The genes are TRBV28 and TRBJ2-7; TRBD1 or TRBD2 may be the D gene (6 bases each). CDR1 is MDHEN and CDR2 is SYDVKM in the germline V gene. V was pared by 1 base and J by 2 bases, with 9 bases between. This CDR3 is 14 amino acids long. The CDR3: CASSLSGAAYEQYF. As DNA, the CDR3 is TGTGCCAGCAGTTTATCGGGGGCCGCCTACGAGCAGTACTTC.

The rearrangement links TRBV28 to TRBJ1-6; 7 bases fit TRBD1. J gave up 4 bases and V 2 bases, and 5 bases lay outside the gene matches. The germline CDR1 and CDR2 sequences are MDHEN and SYDVKM. The CDR3 runs 16 residues. This chain's CDR3 is CASSLPDRAYNSPLHF. The CDR3 nucleotides read TGTGCCAGCAGTTTACCTGACAGGGCGTATAATTCACCCCTCCACTTT.

The chain recombines TRBV6-2 or TRBV6-3 with TRBJ2-1, with TRBD2 matching over 9 bases. Germline V gives CDR1 MNHEY, CDR2 SVGEGT. The J segment lost 10 bases and the V segment lost 9 bases, leaving 22 bases of the junction unmatched. The CDR3 is made up of 17 amino acids. As DNA, the CDR3 is TGTGCCAGTCTCGGCCTGAGGGGGCGGGAGGGCCACAGCGAGCAGTTCTTC. Amino acids: CASLGLRGREGHSEQFF.

This clonotype was seen more than once but under ten times. The chain combines TRBV7-2 with TRBJ1-1; D is ambiguous. Germline-derived CDR1 and CDR2 are SGHTA and FQGNSA. This CDR3 has 14 residues. Trimming cost V 6 bases and J 4 bases, with 15 bases left between them. CDR3 sequence: CASRFSELGTEAFF. The CDR3 region has the DNA TGTGCCAGCAGGTTCAGCGAGCTGGGCACTGAAGCTTTCTTT.

The chain is built from TRBV10-3 and TRBJ1-1; D is possibly TRBD1 (5 bases). The germline V gene has CDR1 ENHRY and CDR2 SYGVKD. V shed 11 bases and J shed 6 bases, with 22 bases lying between them. The CDR3 is made up of 14 amino acids. The CDR3 sequence is CAAGGVGVAAEAFF. The DNA for the CDR3 is TGTGCCGCTGGGGGGGTAGGCGTTGCGGCTGAAGCTTTCTTT.

The CDR3 loop is CSGRGLEMDTEAFF. The DNA for the CDR3 is TGCAGTGGGCGAGGGTTAGAAATGGACACTGAAGCTTTCTTT. The V call is TRBV20-1, the J call TRBJ1-1; the D is unclear. The CDR3 sequence is 14 residues long. In germline, CDR1 is DFQATT, CDR2 SNEGSKA (reference sequence). Trimming pared 7 bases from V and 3 bases from J, leaving 18 bases between.

In this sample, this clonotype turned up many times. DNA of the CDR3: TGTGCCAGCAGTTACCTCAGCCGCGGAGGGGAGAATTCACCCCTCCACTTT. Translated, it gives CASSYLSRGGENSPLHF. The V call is TRBV6-5, the J call TRBJ1-6, with D possibly matching TRBD1 (5 bases). Between the trimmed V and J ends, which lost 2 bases and 7 bases, there was a span of 18 bases. CDR1 and CDR2 from the germline V gene are MNHEY and SVGAGI. This CDR3 region has 17 residues.

This chain joins TRBV9 and TRBJ1-1; 12 bases are shared with TRBD1. Germline lookup yields CDR1 SGDLS and CDR2 YYNGEE. Unmatched junction bases numbered 8, after V lost 5 bases and J lost 0 bases. This CDR3 spans 17 amino acids. Here the CDR3 reads CASSDDGTGGMNTEAFF. The CDR3 DNA is TGTGCCAGCAGTGATGATGGGACAGGGGGCATGAACACTGAAGCTTTCTTT.

This clonotype was detected only once. The CDR3 ends on some other residue instead of the conserved phenylalanine or tryptophan, so this is likely a read error. The rearrangement uses TRBV18 and TRBJ2-7; possibly TRBD1 for D (6 bases). V shed 4 bases and J shed 0 bases, with 13 bases lying between them. Germline lookup yields CDR1 KGHSH and CDR2 LQKENI. This CDR3 has 15 residues. DNA of the CDR3: TGTGCCAGCTCACGGGACACCGGGACCTCCTACGAGCAGTACTTA. Amino acid sequence: CASSRDTGTSYEQYL.

On this clonotype itself: This CDR3 fails to terminate in the conserved phenylalanine or tryptophan, so it likely reflects a read error. V usage is TRBV19 and J usage is TRBJ2-6; D uncertain. The CDR3 extends over 17 amino acids. The ends were cut back, 3 bases at V and 0 bases at J, with 12 bases in the middle. Germline V lookup: CDR1 LNHDA, CDR2 SQIVND (reference sequence). In DNA, the CDR3 is TGTGCCAGTAGTATTAAGGGAACGAACTCTGGGGCCAACGTCCTGACTTTA. Its protein is CASSIKGTNSGANVLTL.

This chain joins TRBV7-6 and TRBJ2-3, with D maybe TRBD2 (6 bases). The germline V gene has CDR1 SGHVS and CDR2 FNYEAQ. The CDR3 length is 17 residues. Trimming removed 0 bases from V and 8 bases from J, with 21 bases in between. The CDR3 reads CASSLAVGAGPIFTQYF. In DNA, the CDR3 is TGTGCCAGCAGCTTAGCGGTCGGAGCGGGCCCTATTTTTACGCAGTATTTT.

CDR3 coding DNA: TGTGCCAGCAGACTGAGCGGGACAGGGGCGACCGGGGAGCTGTTTTTT. It is translated as CASRLSGTGATGELFF. The chain employs TRBV12-3 or TRBV12-4 and TRBJ2-2, with 10 bases lining up with TRBD1. Unmatched junction bases numbered 9, after V lost 6 bases and J lost 5 bases. The CDR3 has 16 residues.

This clonotype occurred many times. The genes are TRBV7-6 and TRBJ1-6; a weak D match, TRBD1 (6 bases). There are 16 residues in the CDR3. The germline V gene encodes CDR1 SGHVS and CDR2 FNYEAQ. Deletions cut 5 bases from V and 9 bases from J, with 20 bases between. The CDR3 DNA follows: TGTGCCAGCAGCCCCCAAGGGGGGACGTCCGGTTCACCCCTCCACTTT. Encoded protein: CASSPQGGTSGSPLHF.

This clonotype came up a few times. The V and J genes are TRBV6-1 and TRBJ2-2; D ambiguous. V lost 4 bases and J lost 1, with 1 base in between. This CDR3 spans 12 amino acids. CDR1 and CDR2 (germline): MNHNS, SASEGT. The CDR3 DNA reads TGTGCCAGCAGTGGGAACACCGGGGAGCTGTTTTTT. Amino acids: CASSGNTGELFF.

With respect to this clonotype: A read error may account for a junction end that differs from germline. V gene TRBV7-9 combines with J gene TRBJ1-2; no clear D. The CDR3 totals 12 residues. The V gene's germline CDR1 is SEHNR and CDR2 FQNEAQ (reference sequence). This chain's CDR3 is CASSLDFMATSF. The DNA of the CDR3 is TGTGCCAGCAGCTTAGACTTTATGGCAACATCCTTC.

Regarding this clonotype: Lacking the conserved final phenylalanine or tryptophan, this CDR3 likely reflects a read error. The CDR3: CASSLEGWSEQFL. The CDR3 DNA sequence: TGTGCCAGCAGCTTAGAAGGGTGGAGTGAGCAGTTCTTA. The J gene is TRBJ2-1, the V gene TRBV7-2, with no clear D. There are 13 residues in the CDR3. The V end lost 1 base, the J end lost 9 bases, and 10 bases lay between the germline ends. Germline lookup yields CDR1 SGHTA and CDR2 FQGNSA.

Note on this clonotype: A much larger clone is a single base away; this may be a read error. It is likely a read error, because the conserved phenylalanine at the end of the CDR3 is missing. The chain carries TRBV7-2 and TRBJ2-7; D perhaps matches TRBD2 (5 bases). Trimming took 6 bases from V and 3 from J, leaving 6 bases between them. CDR1 and CDR2 from the germline V gene are SGHTA and FQGNSA. The CDR3 is made up of 11 amino acids. The CDR3: CASREGYEQYL. CDR3 sequence (DNA): TGTGCCAGCAGAGAGGGCTACGAGCAGTACTTA.

This clonotype was seen a few times. At one end the junction does not follow the germline gene, possibly because of a read error. The chain employs TRBV2 and TRBJ1-2; 7 bases map to TRBD1. Germline V lookup: CDR1 SNHLY, CDR2 FYNNEI. This CDR3 is 15 amino acids long. The CDR3 loop reads CASREGGASLWGYTF. In nucleotides, the CDR3 is TGTGCCAGCAGGGAAGGGGGCGCGTCTCTGTGGGGCTACACCTTC.

This clonotype was seen repeatedly, ten times or more. The chain has TRBV7-2 and TRBJ1-2; weak D call: TRBD1 (6 bases). Germline CDR1 reads SGHTA; CDR2 reads FQGNSA. The CDR3 extends over 12 amino acids. V lost 4 bases and J lost 4, with 7 bases in between. Here the CDR3 DNA reads TGTGCCAGCAGCTCGACAGGCTATGGCTACACCTTC. It specifies CASSSTGYGYTF.

This chain connects TRBV28 to TRBJ2-7; D not resolved. The CDR3 is 14 residues long. Trimming stripped 5 bases from V and 4 bases from J, with 15 bases between. Per the germline V gene, CDR1 is MDHEN and CDR2 is SYDVKM. CDR3 sequence: CASSEALGSYEQYF. In DNA, the CDR3 is TGTGCCAGCAGTGAGGCGTTGGGGTCGTACGAGCAGTACTTC.

This rearrangement joins TRBV2 to TRBJ2-3, with D perhaps TRBD2 (6 bases). The CDR3 is made up of 13 amino acids. From germline, CDR1 is SNHLY and CDR2 FYNNEI. V was shortened by 4 bases and J by 4 bases, with 9 bases between the two germline ends. The CDR3 bases are TGTGCCAGCAGTGGGGAGGCCTCAGATACGCAGTATTTT. This sequence encodes CASSGEASDTQYF.